This T cell receptor (beta chain) was captured in a study of response to subunit inactivated influenza vaccine. Study-wide points: Authors suggested few new T cells are recruited by each seasonal influenza vaccination.

TCRdb reprocessed the RT-PCR reads via MiXCR and lists one record per CDR3 protein. The table has more than 600,000 distinct CDR3 sequences, about 18% seen once. This CDR3 is built from 15 residues. Trimming stripped 0 bases from V and 0 bases from J, with 12 bases between. Germline lookup yields CDR1 DFQATT and CDR2 SNEGSKA (reference sequence). Concerning this clonotype: Its specificity is unknown.

The origin of this receptor is a man aged 50 to 60 who received an inactivated influenza vaccine. The chain couples TRBV20-1 to TRBJ2-7, with D tentatively TRBD1 (5 bases). Material: PBMCs from blood, obtained more than 4 days after vaccination. For the CDR3, the DNA is TGCAGTGCTAGAGATCCCCAGGGTTACTCCTACGAGCAGTACTTC. Residues: CSARDPQGYSYEQYF.